Listed here are 26 T cell receptor beta chains from one sample, sequenced in a study of T cells in Graves' hyperthyroidism and ophthalmopathy. Amplification targeted TCR beta CDR3 regions from RNA transcripts. HTBI primers were used for first-round RT-PCR of the TCR CDR3. MiXCR was run by TCRdb on the multiplex PCR reads, yielding one entry per CDR3 protein. The sample holds 95,000 to 110,000 distinct CDR3 sequences; about 50% are singletons and the top ten take roughly 24%. Sequencing used blood. The source is a man aged 35-49 years with Graves' hyperthyroidism.

The chain couples TRBV2 to TRBJ2-1, with TRBD2 identical over 8 bases. The CDR3 length is 12 residues. The J segment lost 12 bases and the V segment lost 9 bases, leaving 10 bases of the junction unmatched. From germline, CDR1 is SNHLY and CDR2 FYNNEI. CDR3 residues: CARAGVGDTQFF. The CDR3 coding sequence is TGTGCCAGAGCGGGAGTTGGAGATACGCAGTTCTTC. Variable domain in full (rest from reference TRBV2 and TRBJ2-1): EPEVTQTPSHQVTQMGQEVILRCVPISNHLYFYWYRQILGQKVEFLVSFYNNEISEKSEIFDDQFSVERPDGSNFTLKIRSTKLEDSAMYFCARAGVGDTQFFGPGTRLTVL.

The J gene is TRBJ2-4, the V gene TRBV4-1, with D perhaps matching TRBD1 or TRBD2 (5 bases each). This CDR3 region has 13 residues. Trimming took off 1 base at V and 13 bases at J, with 14 bases between the two ends. Germline CDR1 and CDR2: MGHRA and YSYEKL. The CDR3 sequence is CASSQGVMGRQYF. The CDR3 coding sequence is TGCGCCAGCAGCCAAGGGGTTATGGGACGGCAGTACTTC.

The sample holds many counts of this clonotype. The chain carries TRBV5-8 and TRBJ1-4; 9 bases are a match to TRBD1. The CDR3 is made up of 16 amino acids. The trim removed 6 bases at V and 4 bases at J, leaving 10 bases unmatched. CDR1 is SGHTS, CDR2 YDEGEE, per germline. CDR3 coding DNA: TGTGCCAGCATCTGGGACAGGGAGAGGGGTAATGAAAAACTGTTTTTT. Protein: CASIWDRERGNEKLFF.

This chain links TRBV25-1 with TRBJ2-1; D possibly corresponds to TRBD2 (6 bases). The CDR3 consists of 14 residues. In germline, CDR1 is MGHDK, CDR2 SYGVNS. V was clipped by 6 bases and J by 7 bases, with 16 bases between them. The CDR3 is CASSVVGGRNEQFF. CDR3 sequence (DNA): TGTGCCAGCAGCGTAGTCGGTGGGAGGAATGAGCAGTTCTTC.

The chain has TRBV15 and TRBJ1-2; no clear D. V dropped 1 base and J dropped 2 bases, with 11 bases sitting between them. Germline-derived CDR1 and CDR2 are LNHNV and YYDKDF (reference sequence). The CDR3 consists of 15 residues. CDR3 loop: CATSRGGQINYGYTF. The CDR3 DNA follows: TGTGCCACCAGCAGAGGAGGGCAGATAAACTATGGCTACACCTTC.

Remarks on this clonotype: An end of the junction differs from the germline gene, which may be a read error. The chain uses TRBV7-3 and TRBJ2-5, with 8 positions matching TRBD2. CDR3 length: 13 amino acids. Germline V lookup: CDR1 SGHTA, CDR2 FQGTGA. This chain's CDR3 is CASSSGGGETQDF. CDR3 nucleotides: TGTGCCAGCAGCTCGGGGGGGGGGGAGACCCAGGACTTC.

The sample holds many counts of this clonotype. This rearrangement joins TRBV4-1 to TRBJ1-5; 8 positions match TRBD1. This CDR3 spans 15 amino acids. Germline values: CDR1 MGHRA, CDR2 YSYEKL. Trimming cost V 1 base and J 3 bases; bases outside gene matches: 2. The CDR3 DNA sequence: TGCGCCAGCAGCCAAGGGACAGGGTTCAATCAGCCCCAGCATTTT. Its translation is CASSQGTGFNQPQHF.

This clonotype was counted ten times or more. The CDR3 DNA is TGCGCCAGCAGCTTGGCCGGGCTCTCCTACGAGCAGTACTTC. It is translated as CASSLAGLSYEQYF. The chain employs TRBV5-1 and TRBJ2-7; D not certain. Germline V lookup: CDR1 SGHRS, CDR2 YFSETQ. The CDR3 is made up of 14 amino acids. Trimming shortened V by 0 bases and J by 0 bases, and 7 bases separated the two germline ends.

The CDR3, as DNA: TGTGCCAGCAGCCCGCGACTGGGGGGAGGTGACACTGAAGCTTTCTTT. It specifies CASSPRLGGGDTEAFF. The chain joins TRBV7-2 to TRBJ1-1, with a weak D call TRBD1 (5 bases). Between the trimmed V and J ends, which lost 5 bases and 3 bases, there was a span of 19 bases. The CDR3 spans 16 residues. Per germline, CDR1 SGHTA and CDR2 FQGNSA. The full variable domain, its missing parts supplied by reference TRBV7-2 and TRBJ1-1, is GAGVSQSPSNKVTEKGKDVELRCDPISGHTALYWYRQSLGQGLEFLIYFQGNSAPDKSGLPSDRFSAERTGGSVSTLTIQRTQQEDSAVYLCASSPRLGGGDTEAFFGQGTRLTVV.

This chain connects TRBV15 to TRBJ1-1, with TRBD1 as a possible D gene (5 bases). Germline V gene sequence: CDR1 LNHNV, CDR2 YYDKDF (reference sequence). The CDR3 contains 15 residues. Trimming removed 3 bases at V and 2 bases at J, with 13 bases between. The CDR3 region has the DNA TGTGCCACCAGCAGGGCGGGACGGGCCAACACTGAAGCTTTCTTT. Its translation is CATSRAGRANTEAFF.

The genes are TRBV25-1 and TRBJ1-5; possible D gene TRBD1, 6 bases. V lost 6 bases, J lost 0 bases, and 21 bases lay in between. Germline lookup yields CDR1 MGHDK and CDR2 SYGVNS. The CDR3 spans 18 residues. CDR3 coding DNA: TGTGCCAGCAGGGAAGACCAGGGGCCTACGTATAGCAATCAGCCCCAGCATTTT. It yields the protein CASREDQGPTYSNQPQHF.

This clonotype was observed at least ten times. J is TRBJ1-1 and V is TRBV19; D is possibly TRBD1 (5 bases). Germline CDR1 reads LNHDA; CDR2 reads SQIVND (reference sequence). V was trimmed by 1 base and J by 0 bases, leaving 9 bases between them. This CDR3 spans 15 amino acids. The CDR3 DNA follows: TGTGCCAGTAGTATAGGGCAGGGACTGAACACTGAAGCTTTCTTT. This gives the protein CASSIGQGLNTEAFF.

Notes on this clonotype: At one boundary the junction diverges from the germline segment, which might be a read error. The genes are TRBV25-1 and TRBJ2-1; D gene unclear. The V gene's germline CDR1 is MGHDK and CDR2 SYGVNS. This CDR3 has 12 residues. Here the CDR3 DNA reads TGCGCCAGCAGGATTTCCTACAATGAGCAGTTCTTC. This sequence encodes CASRISYNEQFF.

This clonotype was recorded many times. The J gene is TRBJ1-5, the V gene TRBV2, with D uncertain. Looked up from germline, CDR1 is SNHLY and CDR2 is FYNNEI. The length of the CDR3 is 14 residues. Trimming removed 6 bases at V and 5 bases at J, with 14 bases between. In DNA, the CDR3 is TGTGCCAGCAGACGGGGTCCGGAGGATCAGCCCCAGCATTTT. Translating it yields CASRRGPEDQPQHF.

This chain links TRBV5-4 with TRBJ2-7; TRBD1 aligns across 8 bases. With V trimmed by 8 bases and J by 2 bases, 12 bases remained unmatched. There are 15 residues in the CDR3. The germline CDR1 and CDR2 sequences are SGHNT and YYREEE (reference sequence). DNA for the CDR3: TGTGCCAGTGCCAGGAAGCAACAGGGGGCCTACGAGCAGTACTTC. It is translated as CASARKQQGAYEQYF.

The chain joins TRBV10-3 to TRBJ2-7; 12 bases agree with TRBD2. Germline values: CDR1 ENHRY, CDR2 SYGVKD. The CDR3 has 13 residues. The CDR3 here is CAIRPGLAGALIV. CDR3 coding DNA: TGTGCCATCAGGCCGGGACTAGCGGGCGCCCTAATCGTC.

The CDR3 loop reads CASSVTGTGFVQSDTQYF. The DNA for the CDR3 is TGTGCCAGCAGCGTCACCGGGACAGGGTTTGTTCAATCAGATACGCAGTATTTT. This chain links TRBV7-6 with TRBJ2-3; TRBD1 matches at 9 bases. Germline values: CDR1 SGHVS, CDR2 FNYEAQ. The CDR3 is 18 amino acids. V trimming: 5 bases; J trimming: 4 bases; junction bases outside the gene matches: 16.

This clonotype was detected once. The chain uses TRBV19 and TRBJ2-3; D unresolved. This CDR3 region has 15 residues. Germline V gene sequence: CDR1 LNHDA, CDR2 SQIVND (reference sequence). Trimming cost V 3 bases and J 0 bases, with 10 bases left between them. CDR3 residues: CASSILGLSTDTQYF. The CDR3 region has the DNA TGTGCCAGTAGTATCCTTGGGCTGAGCACAGATACGCAGTATTTT.

This clonotype showed up many times. The J gene is TRBJ2-7, the V gene TRBV7-2; the D is unclear. Per germline, CDR1 SGHTA and CDR2 FQGNSA. V was shortened by 6 bases and J by 4 bases, with 16 bases between the two germline ends. CDR3 length: 14 residues. The CDR3 bases are TGTGCCAGCAGTCTCATCCTAAATGGGTACGAGCAGTACTTC. Translation: CASSLILNGYEQYF. The full variable domain, in which reference TRBV7-2 and TRBJ2-7 provide the parts outside the CDR3, is GAGVSQSPSNKVTEKGKDVELRCDPISGHTALYWYRQSLGQGLEFLIYFQGNSAPDKSGLPSDRFSAERTGGSVSTLTIQRTQQEDSAVYLCASSLILNGYEQYFGPGTRLTVT.

There are many counts of this clonotype. This chain uses TRBV20-1 with TRBJ2-1, with 12 bases fitting TRBD2. In germline, CDR1 is DFQATT, CDR2 SNEGSKA (reference sequence). Trimming cost V 1 base and J 8 bases; bases outside gene matches: 6. This CDR3 region has 15 residues. CDR3 DNA: TGCAGTGCTAGAGTACTAGCGGGGGGAGAGCATGAGCAGTTCTTC. This gives the protein CSARVLAGGEHEQFF.

In this sample, this clonotype turned up many times. This chain uses TRBV5-1 with TRBJ2-7; TRBD1 matches 9 bases. V gave up 0 bases and J gave up 9 bases; unmatched junction bases: 7. The CDR3 contains 14 residues. CDR1 and CDR2 from the germline V gene are SGHRS and YFSETQ. This CDR3 reads CASSLAGQGSVQYF. CDR3 nucleotides: TGCGCCAGCAGCTTGGCGGGACAGGGATCGGTGCAGTACTTC. The full variable domain, rest sourced from reference TRBV5-1 and TRBJ2-7, is KAGVTQTPRYLIKTRGQQVTLSCSPISGHRSVSWYQQTPGQGLQFLFEYFSETQRNKGNFPGRFSGRQFSNSRSEMNVSTLELGDSALYLCASSLAGQGSVQYFGPGTRLTVT.

The V and J genes are TRBV20-1 and TRBJ2-7, with 11 bases that match TRBD1. This CDR3 has 17 amino acids. Losses at the gene ends were 1 base for V and 0 bases for J; bases not matched to a gene: 8. Germline loops: CDR1 DFQATT, CDR2 SNEGSKA (reference sequence). CDR3 DNA: TGCAGTGCTAGAGTAGGGGACAGGGGGTGGAACTCCTACGAGCAGTACTTC. This gives the protein CSARVGDRGWNSYEQYF.

The chain couples TRBV19 to TRBJ2-2, with 7 positions matching TRBD1. CDR3 length equals 15 residues. The J segment lost 2 bases and the V segment lost 5 bases, leaving 5 bases of the junction unmatched. Germline V gene data show CDR1 as LNHDA and CDR2 as SQIVND (reference sequence). This chain's CDR3 is CASSSRDSNTGELFF. For the CDR3, the DNA is TGTGCCAGTAGTTCCCGGGACAGCAACACCGGGGAGCTGTTTTTT.

At least ten counts were recorded for this clonotype. This chain connects TRBV9 to TRBJ2-7; perhaps D is TRBD1 or TRBD2 (5 bases each). With 4 bases removed from V and 6 bases from J, the gap between germline ends came to 14 bases. CDR1 and CDR2 (germline): SGDLS, YYNGEE. The CDR3 is 13 residues long. As DNA, the CDR3 is TGTGCCAGCAGCTCCCGGGACCGCTCCGAGCAGTACTTC. It codes for CASSSRDRSEQYF. The whole variable domain, remainder taken from reference TRBV9 and TRBJ2-7, is DSGVTQTPKHLITATGQRVTLRCSPRSGDLSVYWYQQSLDQGLQFLIQYYNGEERAKGNILERFSAQQFPDLHSELNLSSLELGDSALYFCASSSRDRSEQYFGPGTRLTVT.

This clonotype occurred many times. The chain carries TRBV11-2 and TRBJ2-2, with a weak D call TRBD1 (6 bases). The CDR3 contains 15 residues. CDR1 is SGHAT, CDR2 FQNNGV, per germline. The germline V and J ends were trimmed by 0 bases and 5 bases, with 10 bases remaining between them. Here the CDR3 reads CASSLEGALTGELFF. CDR3 bases: TGTGCCAGCAGCTTAGAGGGGGCGCTGACCGGGGAGCTGTTTTTT.

This clonotype was observed many times. The chain carries TRBV2 and TRBJ2-7; weak D call: TRBD2 (5 bases). CDR1 and CDR2 from the germline V gene are SNHLY and FYNNEI. This CDR3 contains 13 residues. V lost 5 bases to trimming and J lost 3 bases, with 11 bases between them. In DNA, the CDR3 is TGTGCCAGCAGTCGGGGTATCGGCTACGAGCAGTACTTC. Translation gives CASSRGIGYEQYF.